Listed below are T cell receptor beta chains from one sample, sequenced in a study of shared clonotypes between healthy human individuals. TCRdb's table, derived via immunoSEQ multiplex PCR, lists solely in-frame clones and lacks some. The sample lists some 2,000,000 clones; approximately 94% were seen once. The specimen sequenced was naive CD4+ T cells sorted from blood. The receptors were sampled from a man aged 18 to 30 in good health. Each CDR3 is given with its conserved first and last residue. The D gene is left open where the match is weak. Expanded clones get a size class; other rows say once, few or many, or leave the size out.

abundance	j_gene	d_gene	v_gene	CDR3nt	CDR3aa
NA	TRBJ1-4	TRBD1	TRBV5-1	TGCGCCAGCAGCTTGGAAGGACAGGGGGTAGGAGAAACTAATGAAAAACTGTTTTTT	CASSLEGQGVGETNEKLFF
NA	TRBJ2-7	NA	TRBV20-1	TGCAGTGCCCGCAGGGAATACGAGCAGTACTTC	CSARREYEQYF
NA	TRBJ1-6	NA	TRBV6-6	TGTGCCAGCATCCGCGTGGGGGGGCTATCCCTCCACTTT	CASIRVGGLSLHF
NA	TRBJ1-2	TRBD1	TRBV11-2	TGTGCCAGCAGCTTAGAGGACCGGACAGGGTATGGCTACACCTTC	CASSLEDRTGYGYTF
NA	TRBJ2-5	NA	TRBV28	TGTGCCAGCAGCCCTGGACAGTTACAAGAGACCCAGTACTTC	CASSPGQLQETQYF
NA	TRBJ1-6	NA	TRBV19	TGTGCCAGTAGTCCTGGGGGAGAGGGGGTAAAATGGAATTCACCCCTCCACTTT	CASSPGGEGVKWNSPLHF
NA	TRBJ2-3	NA	TRBV7-9	TGTGCCAGCAGCCTACTCAGCACAGATACGCAGTATTTT	CASSLLSTDTQYF
NA	TRBJ2-5	NA	TRBV2	TGTGCCAGCAGTGAAGGAGGTATTTGGCAAGAGACCCAGTACTTC	CASSEGGIWQETQYF
NA	TRBJ2-2	TRBD1	TRBV29-1	TGCAGCGTTGAAGGATGGACAGGGGCCAACACCGGGGAGCTGTTTTTT	CSVEGWTGANTGELFF
NA	TRBJ1-4	NA	TRBV6-5	TGTGCCAGCAGTGGACACGAGGAAAAACTGTTTTTT	CASSGHEEKLFF
NA	TRBJ2-7	NA	TRBV4-1	TGCGCCAGCAGCCAATATCAGGGTTTCTACGAGCAGTACTTC	CASSQYQGFYEQYF
NA	TRBJ1-1	NA	TRBV28	TGTGCCAGCAGCACGCCCGACAAATTTTCAACTGAAGCTTTCTTT	CASSTPDKFSTEAFF
NA	TRBJ1-3	NA	TRBV2	TGTGCCAGCAGTGCGGGGGGCTTAGGAAACACCATATATTTT	CASSAGGLGNTIYF
NA	TRBJ1-2	NA	TRBV5-6	TGTGCCAGCAGCTCCCCGGGCATAACATTTGATGGCTACACCTTC	CASSSPGITFDGYTF
once	TRBJ2-2	NA	TRBV9	TGTGCCAGCAGCGTAGGGGGCACCGGCTATACCACCGGGGAGCTGTTTTTT	CASSVGGTGYTTGELFF
NA	TRBJ1-2	TRBD1	TRBV7-9	TGTGCCAGCAGCTCGGTTCCGGGACAGGAAAATGGCTACACCTTC	CASSSVPGQENGYTF
NA	TRBJ1-3	NA	TRBV6-1	TGTGCCAGCAGGGGGGGGGCACATGGAAACACCATATATTTT	CASRGGAHGNTIYF
NA	TRBJ1-5	NA	TRBV18	TGTGCCAGCTCAGGGGATAGCAATCAGCCCCAGCATTTT	CASSGDSNQPQHF
few	TRBJ1-5	TRBD1	TRBV30	TGTGCCTGGAGTGTACAGGGGGCGGGTCAGCCCCAGCATTTT	CAWSVQGAGQPQHF
NA	TRBJ2-7	NA	TRBV20-1	TGCAGTGCCCAAGGGCGTAACGAGCAGTACTTC	CSAQGRNEQYF